This T cell receptor beta chain came from a study of spatial heterogeneity in lung cancer. Study information: Alpha-chain sequences were consistently detected less often than beta-chain sequences. Notes on the study in general: Blood showed ubiquitous tumor TCRs more often at resection than at routine follow-up.

This clonotype was seen once. The antigen remains undetermined. On each TCR cDNA molecule, a unique molecular identifier was present. TCRdb re-called the 5' RACE reads with MiXCR, one entry per CDR3 protein. The profile shows tens of thousands of distinct CDR3 sequences, roughly 19% of them singletons. Time point: blood at routine non-recurrence follow-up after resection. The input material, whole RNA from tumor, nontumor lung or frozen PBMC, was sequenced unsorted. In germline, CDR1 is LNHDA, CDR2 SQIVND (reference sequence). This CDR3 comprises 14 residues. V lost 4 bases and J lost 3, with 12 bases in between.

Sequencing was performed on PBMCs, taken at follow-up. This sequence originates from a male donor with early-stage non-small cell lung cancer. The rearrangement links TRBV19 to TRBJ1-1, with D possibly being TRBD1 (5 bases). Here the CDR3 reads CASSTPGRYTEAFF. The CDR3 nucleotides are TGTGCCAGTAGTACTCCGGGACGGTACACTGAAGCTTTCTTT.